This T cell receptor beta chain was obtained from a study of T-cell reconstitution after alpha-beta-depleted transplantation in children listed by TCRdb under 2016. Concerning the study at large: Using TCR repertoire profiling, the study quantitatively followed how T-cell immune reconstitution unfolded in children after TCRalphabeta/CD19-depleted allogeneic hematopoietic cell transplantation. Here is what the overall study found, with its caveats: Hyperexpanded clone frequencies declined over subsequent months; after one year, T-cell counts and TCRbeta diversity were mostly attributed to newly produced T cells. Apparently early alphabetaT-cell count recovery about two months after transplant reportedly relied on only several hundred rapidly expanded clones derived from non-depleted graft cells. In some patients, the high TCRbeta diversity seen at day 60 was put down to recipient T cells and intrathymic progenitors that had survived conditioning.

Receptors were amplified or captured by PCR. Sequencing took place on an Illumina HiSeq 2500. TCR library preparation used molecular barcoding, with unique molecular identifiers applied to normalize quantification of the TCRbeta repertoire. The public reads were reanalyzed by TCRdb: fastp trimming at Q25, MiXCR alignment, in-frame beta chains only. Rows are unified per CDR3 protein, each entry keeping the most common DNA and genes. Recorded for this sample are hundreds of thousands of distinct CDR3 sequences; 10% to 15% of them occurred a single time. Clones ranked in the top ten supply 2.2% of the sample. The treatment or condition label, read with the paper, signifies: allogeneic hematopoietic cell transplantation with graft depleted of TCRalphabeta T cells and CD19 B cells. TCRalphabeta/CD19-depleted allogeneic hematopoietic cell grafts were given to the transplant recipients, all of whom were children.

CDR1 and CDR2 are read off the germline V gene as SGHRS and YFSETQ. V is shortened by 6 bases, J by 5 bases, and the region joining them spans 12 bases. From the cysteine up to the phenylalanine, the CDR3 has a length of 13 residues. The sequence is cut down to CDR3 DNA, 39 bases in frame from base 1. This clonotype was seen a handful of times. The clone's antigen remains unknown. Per-nucleotide qualities are absent, and no much larger clonotype sits a single base away. The clonotype originates from a male patient under 18 who had a stem cell transplant for acute myeloid leukemia, so the T cells may come from the graft donor. The starting material was PBMCs, mostly from graft donor cells, obtained 360 days after TCRalphabeta/CD19-depleted stem cell transplant. The chain joins TRBV5-1 to TRBJ2-1, with TRBD1 perhaps the D gene, on 5 matching bases. The CDR3 has the sequence CASTLPTDNEQFF. The nucleotide sequence reads as follows: TGCGCCAGCACTTTGCCGACAGACAATGAGCAGTTCTTC.